This T cell receptor (beta chain) was retrieved from a study of cytomegalovirus exposure and HLA in healthy donors. Study outcomes and limitations: The classifier reportedly diagnosed cytomegalovirus status with high sensitivity and specificity. Earlier results showed most TCR beta V segments being productive about 87% or about 30% of the time.

The table lists this clone with a few counts. Antigen unknown. The germline gene is not matched at one end of the junction; a read error may be the cause. The PCR was carried out with 60 Vbeta primers and 13 Jbeta primers. Clones were sequenced by immunoSEQ multiplex PCR, and TCRdb holds only the in-frame ones, with some missing. The repertoire holds approximately 190,000 clones, with just under 70% as singletons. The CDR3 loop spans 13 amino acids. Germline V lookup: CDR1 MGHRA, CDR2 YSYEKL. The sequence was collected from a man in his forties or fifties in good health and CMV-seropositive. The chain joins TRBV4-1 to TRBJ1-2, with a weak D call TRBD1 (6 bases). The sample comprised PBMCs. The CDR3 nucleotides are TGTGCCAGCAGGCGAACAGGGAAGGATGGCTACACCTTC. It yields the protein CASRRTGKDGYTF.